This T cell receptor beta chain was retrieved from a study of CD8 T cells in ankylosing spondylitis. Quantitative barcoded 5'-RACE was used to prepare TCR beta libraries. TCRdb re-called the 5' RACE reads with MiXCR, one entry per CDR3 protein. There are over 200,000 distinct CDR3 sequences in the sample; about 10% occur only once, and less than 25% lies in the top ten. At least ten counts were recorded for this clonotype. Its specificity is not known. Study results and caveats: In synovial fluid and blood from reactive arthritis, some motif variants were previously reported. Ankylosing spondylitis blood appeared to carry a characteristic TCR beta motif of under ten highly homologous variants. From matched ankylosing spondylitis synovial fluid, disease-linked clones were reportedly recovered at significantly enriched levels.

This receptor was taken from a male donor with ankylosing spondylitis or in good health (not recorded which). Sequencing was done on a sample of blood, either unsorted or a sorted T cell fraction (not recorded which).

For the CDR3, the DNA is TGTGCCAGCAGCTTGGGAGCGGAAGATACGCAGTATTTT. It translates to CASSLGAEDTQYF. The chain links TRBV5-6 to TRBJ2-3, with a weak D call TRBD2 (5 bases). Looked up from germline, CDR1 is SGHDT and CDR2 is YYEEEE. V was cut by 0 bases and J by 5 bases, with 7 bases left in between. This CDR3 is 13 amino acids long. Looking up the rest from reference TRBV5-6 and TRBJ2-3 gives the full variable domain: DAGVTQSPTHLIKTRGQQVTLRCSPKSGHDTVSWYQQALGQGPQFIFQYYEEEERQRGNFPDRFSGHQFPNYSSELNVNALLLGDSALYLCASSLGAEDTQYFGPGTRLTVL.